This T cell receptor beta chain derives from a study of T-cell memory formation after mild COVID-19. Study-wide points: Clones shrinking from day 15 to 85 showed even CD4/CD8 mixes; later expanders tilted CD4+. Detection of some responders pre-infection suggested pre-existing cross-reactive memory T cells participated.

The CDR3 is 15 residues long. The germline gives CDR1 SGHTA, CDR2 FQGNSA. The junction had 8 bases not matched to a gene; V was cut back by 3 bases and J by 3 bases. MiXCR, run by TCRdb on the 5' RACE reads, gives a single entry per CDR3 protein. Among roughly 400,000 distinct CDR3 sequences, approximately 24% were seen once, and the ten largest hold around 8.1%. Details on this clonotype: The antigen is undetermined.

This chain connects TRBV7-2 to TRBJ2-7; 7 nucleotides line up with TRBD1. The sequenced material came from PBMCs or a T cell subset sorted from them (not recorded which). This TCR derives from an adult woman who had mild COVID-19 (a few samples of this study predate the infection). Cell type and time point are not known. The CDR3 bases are TGTGCCAGCAGCTTGGGGACAGCCCCCATCTACGAGCAGTACTTC. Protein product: CASSLGTAPIYEQYF.